This T cell receptor beta chain was obtained from a study of blood T cell repertoires in COVID-19. Across the study: The United States, Italy and Spain supplied acute and convalescent COVID-19 samples. The analysed material was cDNA or gDNA that came from T cells, B-cell-depleted T cells, or PBMCs.

As originally analysed: Estimation of nucleated cell counts was performed using reference gene primer amplification. Using immunoSEQ multiplex PCR, the repertoire was profiled, and TCRdb retains in-frame clones only, with some absent. V and J calls plus clone size are reproduced from that table; the DNA served to infer D and trimming. Of around 130,000 clones listed, 60% to 85% were seen once; the top ten hold roughly 15%. Germline lookup yields CDR1 MRHNA and CDR2 SNTAGT. This CDR3 is 15 amino acids long. The V gene lost 7 bases and the J gene lost 3 bases, with 16 bases spanning the gap. The chain combines TRBV6-4 with TRBJ1-5, with D possibly TRBD1 on 5 matching bases. The sample consisted of peripheral blood. This receptor was obtained from a man aged 45 to 65 with acute or convalescent COVID-19. The CDR3 spells CASTPWGRDNQPQHF. CDR3 DNA: TGTGCCAGCACCCCGTGGGGCCGTGACAATCAGCCCCAGCATTTT.